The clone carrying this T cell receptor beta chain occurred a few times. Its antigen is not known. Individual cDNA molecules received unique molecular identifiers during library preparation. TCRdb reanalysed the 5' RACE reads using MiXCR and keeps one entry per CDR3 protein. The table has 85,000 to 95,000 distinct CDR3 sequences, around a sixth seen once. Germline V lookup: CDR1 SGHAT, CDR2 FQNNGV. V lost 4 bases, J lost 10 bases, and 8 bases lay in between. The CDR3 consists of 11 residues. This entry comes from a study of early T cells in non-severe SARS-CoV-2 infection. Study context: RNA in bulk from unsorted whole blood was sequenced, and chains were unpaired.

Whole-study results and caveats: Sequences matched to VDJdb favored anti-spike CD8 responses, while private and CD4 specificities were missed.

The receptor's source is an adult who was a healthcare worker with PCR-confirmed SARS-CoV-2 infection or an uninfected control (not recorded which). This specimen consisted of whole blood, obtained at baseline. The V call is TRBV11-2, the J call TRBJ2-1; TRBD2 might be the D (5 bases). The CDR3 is CASSSPGEQFF. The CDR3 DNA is TGTGCCAGCAGCTCGCCGGGAGAGCAGTTCTTC.